This entry lists 11 T cell receptor beta chains sequenced from one sample in a study of Graves' ophthalmopathy and Graves' hyperthyroidism (dated by TCRdb to the late 2010s). Instrument on record: Illumina HiSeq 2000. For repertoire sequencing, the TCR beta CDR3 regions were amplified from RNA transcripts. HTBI primers and the Qiagen OneStep RT-PCR kit were used in a first-round RT-PCR, which was followed by a second-round multiplex PCR, size selection and purification. In-frame beta chains were kept once TCRdb had trimmed the public reads at Q25 with fastp and called clones with MiXCR. Merged by CDR3 protein, the rows form single entries marked with the most common genes and DNA. The sample yields hundreds of thousands of distinct CDR3 sequences; about a fifth were counted once. The ten largest make up approximately 7% of the sample. Sequences were obtained from peripheral blood. The receptor set was obtained from a woman between 18 and 29 years old with stable Graves' hyperthyroidism. Some clones in this sample may be carry-over from other donors' samples. Donor details come from another sample of the same person, matched by shared clones.

The V call is TRBV27, the J call TRBJ1-5; D not resolved. Trimming pared 0 bases from V and 2 bases from J, leaving 8 bases between. This CDR3 is built from 15 residues. Germline V gene data show CDR1 as MNHEY and CDR2 as SMNVEV (reference sequence). CDR3 sequence reads: CASSLSAGGNQPQHF. The CDR3 DNA reads TGTGCCAGCAGTTTATCGGCCGGGGGCAATCAGCCCCAGCATTTT.

The chain links TRBV12-3 or TRBV12-4 to TRBJ2-7; unclear D gene. The CDR3 is made up of 14 amino acids. V was clipped by 4 bases and J by 9 bases, with 19 bases between them. CDR3 sequence reads: CASSYRRTDLGQYF. For the CDR3, the DNA is TGTGCCAGCAGTTATAGAAGGACCGACCTAGGGCAGTACTTC.

CDR3: CASSPRTGAIYGYTF. The DNA for the CDR3 is TGTGCCAGCAGTCCCAGGACAGGAGCCATCTATGGCTACACCTTC. The chain combines TRBV27 with TRBJ1-2; the match to TRBD1 covers 7 bases. The CDR3 sequence is 15 residues long. Looked up from germline, CDR1 is MNHEY and CDR2 is SMNVEV (reference sequence). Trimming removed 5 bases from V and 4 bases from J; junction bases left unmatched: 10.

The rearrangement links TRBV10-1 to TRBJ1-1; 9 bases fit TRBD1. The germline CDR1 and CDR2 sequences are WNHNN and SYGVQD (reference sequence). Trimming cost V 6 bases and J 4 bases; bases outside gene matches: 6. The CDR3 runs 14 residues. The CDR3, as DNA: TGCGCCAGCAGAACGGGACAGGGCGCCACTGAAGCTTTCTTT. It yields the protein CASRTGQGATEAFF.

This clonotype was counted many times. The V gene is TRBV27, the J gene TRBJ2-7, with D possibly matching TRBD2 (6 bases). The V gene's germline CDR1 is MNHEY and CDR2 SMNVEV (reference sequence). Trimming cost V 4 bases and J 0 bases, with 10 bases left between them. This CDR3 contains 14 residues. CDR3 protein: CASSSGVGSYEQYF. In DNA, the CDR3 is TGTGCCAGCAGTTCGGGGGTGGGCTCCTACGAGCAGTACTTC.

This clonotype was seen many times. The rearrangement joins TRBV3-1 to TRBJ2-7; D unresolved. Per germline, CDR1 LGHDT and CDR2 YNNKEL (reference sequence). The V end was cut by 1 base, the J end by 4 bases, with 14 bases between. The CDR3 is 15 amino acids. CDR3 sequence: CASSQVSAGVYEQYF. The CDR3 DNA reads TGTGCCAGCAGCCAAGTTTCAGCTGGAGTATACGAGCAGTACTTC.

This clonotype was counted between two and nine times. The CDR3 DNA reads TGTGCCAGTAAACCGGGACAGGACTACGGGGAGCTGTTTTTT. The encoded protein is CASKPGQDYGELFF. The rearrangement uses TRBV2 and TRBJ2-2; 8 bases are a match to TRBD1. Germline V gene sequence: CDR1 SNHLY, CDR2 FYNNEI. J lost 7 bases, V lost 9 bases, and 10 bases had no gene match. The CDR3 loop spans 14 amino acids.

The sample holds many counts of this clonotype. The CDR3 DNA is TGTGCCAGCAGCTTAGCAAAAAACGAGCAGTACTTC. It encodes CASSLAKNEQYF. The chain carries TRBV11-2 and TRBJ2-7; D unclear. V was shortened by 1 base and J by 5 bases, with 6 bases between the two germline ends. The CDR3 extends over 12 amino acids. Germline values: CDR1 SGHAT, CDR2 FQNNGV.

This clonotype was found a few times. This chain links TRBV11-1 with TRBJ2-7; 8 nucleotides line up with TRBD2. The CDR3 loop spans 16 amino acids. Germline-derived CDR1 and CDR2 are SGHAT and FQDESV (reference sequence). V lost 0 bases and J lost 4; bases outside the gene matches: 8. The chain's CDR3 is CASSLAPWRGVYEQYF. CDR3 DNA: TGTGCCAGCAGCTTAGCGCCATGGCGGGGGGTATACGAGCAGTACTTC. The whole variable domain, remainder taken from reference TRBV11-1 and TRBJ2-7, is EAEVAQSPRYKITEKSQAVAFWCDPISGHATLYWYRQILGQGPELLVQFQDESVVDDSQLPKDRFSAERLKGVDSTLKIQPAELGDSAMYLCASSLAPWRGVYEQYFGPGTRLTVT.

The table lists this clonotype with many counts. The chain carries TRBV6-1 and TRBJ2-5; tentative D call: TRBD1 (6 bases). The V gene lost 7 bases and the J gene lost 4 bases, with 16 bases spanning the gap. The CDR3 is 14 residues long. Germline lookup yields CDR1 MNHNS and CDR2 SASEGT. CDR3 in amino acids: CASTPTGSLETQYF. The CDR3 coding sequence is TGTGCCAGCACCCCTACAGGGAGCTTAGAGACCCAGTACTTC.

This clonotype was observed many times. The CDR3 loop is CASSYSGGDYGYTF. The CDR3 DNA follows: TGTGCCAGCAGTTACTCAGGCGGGGACTATGGCTACACCTTC. V gene TRBV6-5 combines with J gene TRBJ1-2; D remains unclear. The germline V gene has CDR1 MNHEY and CDR2 SVGAGI. Trimming removed 0 bases at V and 3 bases at J, with 8 bases between. The CDR3 extends over 14 amino acids.